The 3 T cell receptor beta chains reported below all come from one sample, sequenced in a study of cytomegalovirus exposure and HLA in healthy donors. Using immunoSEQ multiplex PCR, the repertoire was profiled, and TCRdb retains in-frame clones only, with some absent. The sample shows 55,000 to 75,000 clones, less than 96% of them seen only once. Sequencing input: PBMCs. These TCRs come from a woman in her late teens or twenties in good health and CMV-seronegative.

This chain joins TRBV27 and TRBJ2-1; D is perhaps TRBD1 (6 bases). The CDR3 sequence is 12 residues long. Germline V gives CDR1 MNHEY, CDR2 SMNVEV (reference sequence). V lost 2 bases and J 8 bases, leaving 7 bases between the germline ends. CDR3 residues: CASSLGGHEQFF. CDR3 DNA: TGTGCCAGCAGTTTAGGGGGCCATGAGCAGTTCTTC.

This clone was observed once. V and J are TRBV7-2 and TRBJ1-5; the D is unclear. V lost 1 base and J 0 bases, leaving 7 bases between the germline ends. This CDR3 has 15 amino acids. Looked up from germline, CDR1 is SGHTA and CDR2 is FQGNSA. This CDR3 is CASSLGLYSNQPQHF. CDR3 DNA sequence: TGTGCCAGCAGCTTAGGTCTATATAGCAATCAGCCCCAGCATTTT.

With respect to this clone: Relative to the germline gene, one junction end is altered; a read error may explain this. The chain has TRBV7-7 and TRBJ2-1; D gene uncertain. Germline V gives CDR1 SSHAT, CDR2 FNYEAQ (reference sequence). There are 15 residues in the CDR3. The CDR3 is CASSDQPSSYNEQFF. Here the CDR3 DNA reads TGTGCTAGCAGCGATCAACCGAGCTCCTACAATGAGCAGTTCTTC.